Listed here are 31 T cell receptor beta chains from one sample, sequenced in a study of shared T cell receptors in the human thymus (dated by TCRdb to about 2021). Library prep was done by the immunoSEQ multiplex PCR assay. TCRdb stores this immuneACCESS table with in-frame sequences only. Part of the clones is absent; in the studies checked, under half of the shortfall reflects unresolved V genes, and no reason is known for the rest. Within this sample are hundreds of thousands of clones, with roughly 85% of them counted one time only. Clones ranked in the top ten supply 0.0095% to 0.011% of the sample. These records were also assigned to another study, of human thymus T cells.

The sequenced material came from thymocytes. The origin of the receptors is a girl under three years old with a congenital heart defect. Donor details come from another sample of the same person, matched by shared clones.

This chain uses TRBV6-5 with TRBJ2-7; D may be TRBD1 (6 bases). Between the trimmed V and J ends, which lost 2 bases and 0 bases, there was a span of 11 bases. CDR3 length: 15 amino acids. From germline, CDR1 is MNHEY and CDR2 SVGAGI. The chain's CDR3 is CASSYKGHFSYEQYF. The DNA of the CDR3 is TGTGCCAGCAGTTACAAGGGACACTTCTCCTACGAGCAGTACTTC.

For this clone: Germline is not matched at one junction end, which may reflect a read error. The genes are TRBV20-1 and TRBJ2-7; D possibly corresponds to TRBD2 (5 bases). There are 8 residues in the CDR3. Looked up from germline, CDR1 is DFQATT and CDR2 is SNEGSKA (reference sequence). The CDR3 nucleotides read TGCAGTGTTATGGACGGGAACTTC. It encodes CSVMDGNF.

With regard to this clone: A junction end diverges from the germline sequence, so it may reflect a read error. The rearrangement joins TRBV7-7 to TRBJ2-2, with D hard to call. The length of the CDR3 is 17 residues. Germline CDR1 SSHAT, CDR2 FNYEAQ (reference sequence). The CDR3 DNA is TGTGCTAGCAGCCCACAAACCATTAACGCGAACACCGGGGAGCTGTTTTTT. Translated: CASSPQTINANTGELFF.

Remarks on this clone: This same CDR3 is encoded by further DNA sequences in the sample. The rearrangement joins TRBV2 to TRBJ2-1, with D possibly TRBD1 on 5 matching bases. There are 15 residues in the CDR3. The V gene's germline CDR1 is SNHLY and CDR2 FYNNEI. V was shortened by 0 bases and J by 5 bases, with 11 bases between the two germline ends. CDR3 sequence: CASSEAQGLNNEQFF. As DNA, the CDR3 is TGTGCCAGCAGTGAAGCGCAGGGCCTTAACAATGAGCAGTTCTTC.

This sequence joins TRBV29-1 and TRBJ1-1; 8 positions agree with TRBD1. The V and J ends lost 7 bases and 3 bases, in that order; junction bases with no gene match: 7. Germline CDR1 reads SQVTM; CDR2 reads ANQGSEA. This CDR3 is built from 13 residues. This CDR3 reads CSERRGQDTEAFF. The CDR3 DNA sequence: TGCAGCGAGCGAAGGGGACAGGACACTGAAGCTTTCTTT.

V and J are TRBV7-9 and TRBJ1-2; 7 bases are a match to TRBD1. Trimming at V came to 1 base and at J to 6 bases, leaving 5 bases not matched to a gene. The length of the CDR3 is 14 residues. Germline V gene lookup returns CDR1 SEHNR and CDR2 FQNEAQ (reference sequence). CDR3 nucleotide sequence: TGTGCCAGCAGCTTAGGGCGGCAGGGGGATGGCTACACCTTC. Amino acids: CASSLGRQGDGYTF. Complete variable domain (other parts from reference TRBV7-9 and TRBJ1-2): DTGVSQNPRHKITKRGQNVTFRCDPISEHNRLYWYRQTLGQGPEFLTYFQNEAQLEKSRLLSDRFSAERPKGSFSTLEIQRTEQGDSAMYLCASSLGRQGDGYTFGSGTRLTVV.

This chain connects TRBV5-1 to TRBJ1-5, with 8 bases lining up with TRBD1. J lost 1 base, V lost 0 bases, and 21 bases had no gene match. Looked up from germline, CDR1 is SGHRS and CDR2 is YFSETQ. The CDR3 has 22 residues. The CDR3 reads CASSLAAGGELEDHWSNQPQHF. DNA for the CDR3: TGCGCCAGCAGCTTGGCCGCAGGGGGCGAACTGGAGGATCACTGGAGCAATCAGCCCCAGCATTTT.

The DNA for the CDR3 is TGTGCCAGCAGCCAAGAGGCTACAGCCCCATTCCGTGGCTACACCTTC. Translation gives CASSQEATAPFRGYTF. This chain connects TRBV4-2 to TRBJ1-2; D call uncertain. The CDR3 runs to 16 residues. Germline CDR1 reads LGHNA; CDR2 reads YNFKEQ. Trimming cost V 0 bases and J 7 bases, with 18 bases left between them.

The CDR3 sequence is CATSSNLRDRGKGEQYF. In nucleotides, the CDR3 is TGTGCCACCAGCAGTAACCTTCGGGACAGGGGTAAGGGGGAGCAGTACTTC. This sequence joins TRBV15 and TRBJ2-7; 10 bases match TRBD1. From germline, CDR1 is LNHNV and CDR2 YYDKDF (reference sequence). This CDR3 is 17 amino acids long. V lost 3 bases to trimming and J lost 7 bases; unmatched junction nucleotides: 15.

The chain has TRBV5-4 and TRBJ1-2, with unresolved D. The CDR3 runs 15 residues. V was shortened by 4 bases and J by 0 bases, with 13 bases between the two germline ends. Germline-derived CDR1 and CDR2 are SGHNT and YYREEE (reference sequence). CDR3 residues: CASSSLGSPNYGYTF. CDR3 nucleotide sequence: TGTGCCAGCAGCAGCCTCGGGTCACCTAACTATGGCTACACCTTC.

The genes are TRBV9 and TRBJ1-4; 8 bases line up with TRBD1. V shed 3 bases and J 2 bases; nucleotides not matched to a gene: 6. The CDR3 has 16 amino acids. Germline loops: CDR1 SGDLS, CDR2 YYNGEE. In DNA form, the CDR3 reads TGTGCCAGCAGCGCGACAGGGGTGGGGACTAATGAAAAACTGTTTTTT. It translates to CASSATGVGTNEKLFF. Filled out from reference TRBV9 and TRBJ1-4, the complete variable domain reads DSGVTQTPKHLITATGQRVTLRCSPRSGDLSVYWYQQSLDQGLQFLIQYYNGEERAKGNILERFSAQQFPDLHSELNLSSLELGDSALYFCASSATGVGTNEKLFFGSGTQLSVL.

The chain is built from TRBV19 and TRBJ1-2; no firm D call. Trimming removed 1 base from V and 6 bases from J, with 9 bases in between. Germline CDR1 LNHDA, CDR2 SQIVND (reference sequence). This CDR3 spans 13 amino acids. The CDR3 bases are TGTGCCAGTAGTATAGGAGGGTCACATGGCTACACCTTC. The encoded protein is CASSIGGSHGYTF.

The V call is TRBV6-1, the J call TRBJ1-3, with D hard to call. Germline-derived CDR1 and CDR2 are MNHNS and SASEGT. Trimming shortened V by 7 bases and J by 4 bases, and 11 bases separated the two germline ends. The CDR3 is 13 residues long. The CDR3 sequence: CASKCNLGNTIYF. CDR3 in DNA: TGTGCCAGCAAATGTAATCTCGGAAACACCATATATTTT.

This chain joins TRBV15 and TRBJ1-4; D gene unclear. The CDR3 is 14 residues long. The germline V gene has CDR1 LNHNV and CDR2 YYDKDF (reference sequence). Trimming removed 3 bases from V and 1 base from J, with 6 bases in between. CDR3 nucleotides: TGTGCCACCAGCAGGGGCCTAACTAATGAAAAACTGTTTTTT. Amino acid sequence: CATSRGLTNEKLFF.

The gene calls are TRBV4-1 and TRBJ1-1; D remains ambiguous. Germline V gene lookup returns CDR1 MGHRA and CDR2 YSYEKL. The V end lost 1 base, the J end lost 0 bases, and 9 bases lay between the germline ends. The length of the CDR3 is 15 residues. The CDR3 loop is CASSQGEGMNTEAFF. The DNA for the CDR3 is TGCGCCAGCAGCCAAGGGGAGGGCATGAACACTGAAGCTTTCTTT.

This chain uses TRBV6-5 with TRBJ1-1, with D maybe TRBD1 (6 bases). V was shortened by 4 bases and J by 0 bases, with 15 bases between the two germline ends. CDR1 is MNHEY and CDR2 is SVGAGI in the germline V gene. The CDR3 is 16 amino acids. The CDR3 DNA reads TGTGCCAGCAGTTTAGACGTCAGGGGCGTGAACACTGAAGCTTTCTTT. It translates to CASSLDVRGVNTEAFF.

The CDR3 coding sequence is TGTGCCAGCAGCTTGGGCGGCCCAGTATCTGACTATGGCTACACCTTC. Amino acid sequence: CASSLGGPVSDYGYTF. The chain recombines TRBV5-6 with TRBJ1-2; D not certain. The germline V gene encodes CDR1 SGHDT and CDR2 YYEEEE. The CDR3 covers 16 residues. The germline V and J ends were trimmed by 0 bases and 3 bases, with 15 bases remaining between them.

The rearrangement uses TRBV29-1 and TRBJ2-3; 15 bases align to TRBD2. The ends lost 6 bases at V and 3 bases at J; junction bases unmatched: 4. The CDR3 spans 15 residues. Germline values: CDR1 SQVTM, CDR2 ANQGSEA. The CDR3 DNA follows: TGCAGCGTCAAGGGACTAGCGGGGGGTACAGATACGCAGTATTTT. It is translated as CSVKGLAGGTDTQYF.

The chain recombines TRBV6-5 with TRBJ1-4; perhaps TRBD1 as D (5 bases). The CDR3 spans 15 residues. V shed 0 bases and J shed 4 bases, with 9 bases lying between them. Germline loops: CDR1 MNHEY, CDR2 SVGAGI. The CDR3: CASSYSTDLNEKLFF. The CDR3 coding sequence is TGTGCCAGCAGTTACTCGACAGATCTTAATGAAAAACTGTTTTTT.

This chain links TRBV7-4 with TRBJ1-1; D might be TRBD1 (6 bases). The germline gives CDR1 SGHVT, CDR2 SQSDAQ. The germline V and J ends were trimmed by 1 base and 0 bases, with 24 bases remaining between them. This CDR3 contains 20 residues. The CDR3 bases are TGTGCCAGCAGCTTAGTTTCGTTGGGTGGGACACAAAGATTGAACACTGAAGCTTTCTTT. Encoded protein: CASSLVSLGGTQRLNTEAFF.

This clone was observed a single time. This rearrangement joins TRBV5-1 to TRBJ1-1, with D perhaps TRBD1 (5 bases). Germline V gene sequence: CDR1 SGHRS, CDR2 YFSETQ. This CDR3 has 15 amino acids. V was trimmed by 5 bases and J by 0 bases, leaving 14 bases between them. CDR3 sequence: CASRTVEFMNTEAFF. The CDR3 DNA reads TGCGCCAGCAGGACAGTTGAGTTTATGAACACTGAAGCTTTCTTT.

The V gene is TRBV25-1, the J gene TRBJ1-1; D is uncertain. Trimming left V 1 base short and J 1 base short, with 13 bases between. The germline gives CDR1 MGHDK, CDR2 SYGVNS. The CDR3 is 16 amino acids. CDR3: CASSESRESRNTEAFF. In DNA, the CDR3 is TGTGCCAGCAGTGAATCTCGGGAGAGCCGGAACACTGAAGCTTTCTTT.

This clone was seen a single time. CDR3 sequence: CASSLESQQGRDSPLHF. In DNA form, the CDR3 reads TGTGCCAGCAGCTTAGAATCGCAACAGGGTCGGGATTCACCCCTCCACTTT. The V and J genes are TRBV7-6 and TRBJ1-6; the D gene is possibly TRBD1 (6 bases). Trimming cost V 1 base and J 8 bases, with 18 bases left between them. This CDR3 region has 17 residues. In germline, CDR1 is SGHVS, CDR2 FNYEAQ.

The chain joins TRBV7-9 to TRBJ2-3, with D possibly being TRBD1 (6 bases). The CDR3 totals 15 residues. Germline lookup yields CDR1 SEHNR and CDR2 FQNEAQ (reference sequence). V lost 9 bases to trimming and J lost 4 bases, with 20 bases between them. CDR3 sequence (DNA): TGTGCCAGTACTCTAGAGGGGGTTAACGCAGATACGCAGTATTTT. It encodes CASTLEGVNADTQYF.

The chain's CDR3 is CASEGQGTGELFF. CDR3 coding DNA: TGTGCCAGCGAGGGACAGGGGACCGGGGAGCTGTTTTTT. The chain couples TRBV6-6 to TRBJ2-2; the match to TRBD1 covers 10 bases. CDR3 length equals 13 residues. J gave up 5 bases and V 8 bases, and 2 bases lay outside the gene matches. Germline V gene sequence: CDR1 MNHNY, CDR2 SVGAGI (reference sequence).

The V gene is TRBV28, the J gene TRBJ1-5, with 9 bases matching TRBD1. The CDR3 is 16 amino acids. The junction had 3 bases not matched to a gene; V was cut back by 3 bases and J by 0 bases. Germline V gene lookup returns CDR1 MDHEN and CDR2 SYDVKM. The CDR3 loop reads CASSLGTGNSNQPQHF. CDR3 sequence (DNA): TGTGCCAGCAGTTTGGGGACAGGGAATAGCAATCAGCCCCAGCATTTT.

The count of this clone is one. The chain is built from TRBV7-9 and TRBJ2-1; the match to TRBD2 covers 11 bases. V lost 5 bases and J lost 9; bases outside the gene matches: 18. This CDR3 is 18 amino acids long. Germline assignment: CDR1 SEHNR and CDR2 FQNEAQ (reference sequence). The chain's CDR3 is CASSPTLAGGHGRGEQFF. The CDR3 DNA sequence: TGTGCCAGCAGCCCAACCCTAGCGGGGGGCCATGGGCGTGGTGAGCAGTTCTTC.

The V and J genes are TRBV28 and TRBJ2-7, with 9 nucleotides matching TRBD1. Unmatched junction bases numbered 6, after V lost 5 bases and J lost 1 base. CDR1 is MDHEN and CDR2 is SYDVKM in the germline V gene. The CDR3 has 15 residues. This CDR3 reads CASSVRDRASYEQYF. The CDR3 DNA follows: TGTGCCAGCAGTGTCCGGGACAGGGCATCCTACGAGCAGTACTTC.

The gene calls are TRBV15 and TRBJ1-1; 12 positions agree with TRBD1. The length of the CDR3 is 19 residues. The germline CDR1 and CDR2 sequences are LNHNV and YYDKDF (reference sequence). Trimming took 3 bases from V and 3 from J; bases not matched to a gene: 14. The CDR3 region is CATSRGQGATSPVDTEAFF. CDR3 sequence (DNA): TGTGCCACCAGCAGGGGACAGGGGGCGACAAGTCCTGTAGACACTGAAGCTTTCTTT.

The chain carries TRBV9 and TRBJ2-3; tentative D call: TRBD1 (6 bases). The V end lost 4 bases, the J end lost 2 bases, and 17 bases lay between the germline ends. The CDR3 is 16 residues long. In germline, CDR1 is SGDLS, CDR2 YYNGEE. CDR3 coding DNA: TGTGCCAGCAGCCCTGAAGGCAGGGACACCACAGATACGCAGTATTTT. This codes for CASSPEGRDTTDTQYF.

The rearrangement links TRBV4-1 to TRBJ1-2, with D hard to call. The CDR3 has 14 amino acids. V gave up 3 bases and J gave up 4 bases, with 12 bases separating them. CDR1 is MGHRA, CDR2 YSYEKL, per germline. The CDR3 bases are TGCGCCAGCAGCCAGGAGGACGGTAGCTATGGCTACACCTTC. This codes for CASSQEDGSYGYTF.